A selection of T cell receptor beta chains follows, all from one sample in a study of cytomegalovirus exposure and HLA in healthy donors. The protocol was immunoSEQ multiplex PCR, while the TCRdb copy is restricted to in-frame clones and leaves out a portion. The table records tens of thousands of clones, 79% of them present only once. Sequencing input: PBMCs. The receptors were gathered from a woman aged 40 to 50 in good health and CMV-seropositive. Each CDR3 is given with its conserved first and last residue. The D gene is left open where the match is weak. Clone size appears in some rows only: once, few, many, or a class for an expanded clone.

length: 14; size: NA; D: NA; V: TRBV7-6; J: TRBJ1-2; DNA: TGTGCCAGCAGCTACACCCGTGACACATATGGCTACACCTTC; CDR3: CASSYTRDTYGYTF
length: 13; size: NA; D: NA; V: TRBV7-2; J: TRBJ2-3; DNA: TGTGCCAGCAGCTTTTCTCCCACAGATACGCAGTATTTT; CDR3: CASSFSPTDTQYF
length: 15; size: NA; D: NA; V: TRBV27; J: TRBJ1-1; DNA: TGTGCCAGCAGTTTAGCGAGGGTAGGAAACACTGAAGCTTTCTTT; CDR3: CASSLARVGNTEAFF
length: 15; size: NA; D: NA; V: TRBV19; J: TRBJ1-2; DNA: TGTGCCAGTCTCCCGACGGGGACTTCCTCCTATGGCTACACCTTC; CDR3: CASLPTGTSSYGYTF
length: 14; size: NA; D: NA; V: TRBV7-9; J: TRBJ1-4; DNA: TGTGCCAGCAGCTTGGCCAGAGCGAATGAAAAACTGTTTTTT; CDR3: CASSLARANEKLFF
length: 17; size: few; D: TRBD1; V: TRBV25-1; J: TRBJ1-4; DNA: TGTGCCAGCAGTAGGGGACAGGGACTTGGGGGTAATGAAAAACTGTTTTTT; CDR3: CASSRGQGLGGNEKLFF
length: 14; size: NA; D: NA; V: TRBV6-1; J: TRBJ1-6; DNA: TGTGCCAGCAGGGAAGCAGGGGATAATTCACCCCTCCACTTT; CDR3: CASREAGDNSPLHF
length: 13; size: NA; D: NA; V: TRBV7-9; J: TRBJ1-2; DNA: TGTGCCAGCTCCCCGGGAGGACGGGGGAGCTACACCTTC; CDR3: CASSPGGRGSYTF
length: 19; size: once; D: TRBD1; V: TRBV18; J: TRBJ2-5; DNA: TGTGCCAGCTCACCCCGCGTGGGACAGACAGGAATCTCGGCAGAGACCCAGTACTTC; CDR3: CASSPRVGQTGISAETQYF
length: 18; size: NA; D: TRBD2; V: TRBV2; J: TRBJ2-7; DNA: TGTGCCAGCAGTATTCCCCCAGGAGGGGCTAGCGGGGACTACGAGCAGTACTTC; CDR3: CASSIPPGGASGDYEQYF
length: 12; size: NA; D: NA; V: TRBV11-2; J: TRBJ2-7; DNA: TGTGCCAGCAGCTTACCGGGCTACGAGCAGTACTTC; CDR3: CASSLPGYEQYF
length: 13; size: NA; D: TRBD1; V: TRBV10-3; J: TRBJ1-1; DNA: TGTGCCACCCGGGACAGCATGAACACTGAAGCTTTCTTT; CDR3: CATRDSMNTEAFF
length: 13; size: once; D: TRBD2; V: TRBV25-1; J: TRBJ2-1; DNA: TGTGCCAGCATGGCGGGGGGGCTGAATGAGCAGTTCTTC; CDR3: CASMAGGLNEQFF
length: 15; size: once; D: NA; V: TRBV7-2; J: TRBJ1-5; DNA: TGTGCCAGCAGCTTAGCAAGCCAAAACAATCAGCCCCAGCATTTT; CDR3: CASSLASQNNQPQHF